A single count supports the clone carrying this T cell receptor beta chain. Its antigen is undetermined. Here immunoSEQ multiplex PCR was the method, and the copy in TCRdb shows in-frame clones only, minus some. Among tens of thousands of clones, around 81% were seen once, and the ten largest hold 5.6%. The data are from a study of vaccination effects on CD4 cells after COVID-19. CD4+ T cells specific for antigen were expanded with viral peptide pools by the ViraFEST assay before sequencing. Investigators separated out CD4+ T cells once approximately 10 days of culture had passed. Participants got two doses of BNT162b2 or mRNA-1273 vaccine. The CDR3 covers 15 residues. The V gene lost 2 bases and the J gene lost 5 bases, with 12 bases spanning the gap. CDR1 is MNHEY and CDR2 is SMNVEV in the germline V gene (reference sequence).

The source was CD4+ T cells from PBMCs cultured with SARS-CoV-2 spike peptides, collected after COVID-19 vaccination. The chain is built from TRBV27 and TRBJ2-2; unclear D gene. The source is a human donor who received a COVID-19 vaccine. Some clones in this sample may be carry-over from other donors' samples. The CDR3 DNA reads TGTGCCAGCAGTTTAAGGGAAGTAGGGACCGGGGAGCTGTTTTTT. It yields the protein CASSLREVGTGELFF.